These T cell receptor beta chains were read from a single sample in a study of T-cell memory formation after mild COVID-19. A single record per CDR3 protein comes from TCRdb applying MiXCR to the 5' RACE reads. Of approximately 430,000 distinct CDR3 sequences in the sample, about a quarter were seen once. The sequenced sample was PBMCs or a T cell subset sorted from them (not recorded which). Receptors originate from an adult woman who had mild COVID-19 (a few samples of this study predate the infection). Cell type and time point are not known. Both conserved end residues are part of each CDR3. Each record gives: clone size, D gene, CDR3 length, V gene, J gene, CDR3 DNA, CDR3 protein. A D gene is named only where the DNA matches it firmly. Expanded clones are given a class, and other clones once, few, many or no size at all.

clone_size: .
d_call: .
cdr3_length: 17
v_call: TRBV15
j_call: TRBJ1-5
cdr3_nt: TGTGCCACCAGCAGAGATCCCGGGACGGTTAGCAATCAGCCCCAGCATTTT
cdr3_aa: CATSRDPGTVSNQPQHF

clone_size: few
d_call: .
cdr3_length: 12
v_call: TRBV14
j_call: TRBJ2-1
cdr3_nt: TGTGCCAGCAGCCAAGATAGGCTAGAGCAGTTCTTC
cdr3_aa: CASSQDRLEQFF

clone_size: few
d_call: .
cdr3_length: 14
v_call: TRBV9
j_call: TRBJ2-3
cdr3_nt: TGTGCCAGCAGCCCCGGGTGGGGCACAGATACGCAGTATTTT
cdr3_aa: CASSPGWGTDTQYF

clone_size: .
d_call: TRBD1
cdr3_length: 13
v_call: TRBV2
j_call: TRBJ1-5
cdr3_nt: TGTGCCAGCAGTGACAGGGGGCGGCAGCCCCAGCATTTT
cdr3_aa: CASSDRGRQPQHF

clone_size: few
d_call: .
cdr3_length: 14
v_call: TRBV5-1
j_call: TRBJ1-3
cdr3_nt: TGCGCCAGCAGCCCCGGGAACTATGGAAACACCATATATTTT
cdr3_aa: CASSPGNYGNTIYF

clone_size: .
d_call: .
cdr3_length: 16
v_call: TRBV5-6
j_call: TRBJ1-1
cdr3_nt: TGTGCCAGCAGCTTACCAGGGATAAGGGCGAACACTGAAGCTTTCTTT
cdr3_aa: CASSLPGIRANTEAFF

clone_size: .
d_call: .
cdr3_length: 14
v_call: TRBV5-1
j_call: TRBJ2-7
cdr3_nt: TGCGCCAGCAGCCCCGTGGACGAGGGGTACGAGCAGTACTTC
cdr3_aa: CASSPVDEGYEQYF

clone_size: few
d_call: TRBD1
cdr3_length: 14
v_call: TRBV12-3/TRBV12-4
j_call: TRBJ1-1
cdr3_nt: TGTGCCAGCAGAACAGGACAGGGGCGGACTGAAGCTTTCTTT
cdr3_aa: CASRTGQGRTEAFF

clone_size: .
d_call: TRBD1
cdr3_length: 11
v_call: TRBV25-1
j_call: TRBJ1-4
cdr3_nt: TGTGCCAGCAGTTCAATGGACAGGCTGTTTTTT
cdr3_aa: CASSSMDRLFF

clone_size: .
d_call: TRBD1
cdr3_length: 16
v_call: TRBV29-1
j_call: TRBJ2-7
cdr3_nt: TGCAGCGTTGAAGCTGAGGGGACAGGGCCTCTTTACGAGCAGTACTTC
cdr3_aa: CSVEAEGTGPLYEQYF

clone_size: few
d_call: .
cdr3_length: 15
v_call: TRBV12-3/TRBV12-4
j_call: TRBJ2-1
cdr3_nt: TGTGCCAGCAGTTTGGAGTCGTTGAGTAGGAATGAGCAGTTCTTC
cdr3_aa: CASSLESLSRNEQFF

clone_size: .
d_call: TRBD2
cdr3_length: 15
v_call: TRBV6-5
j_call: TRBJ2-6
cdr3_nt: TGTGCCAGTGGCGGGGGTAGCTCTGGGGCCAACGTCCTGACTTTC
cdr3_aa: CASGGGSSGANVLTF

clone_size: .
d_call: TRBD2
cdr3_length: 17
v_call: TRBV20-1
j_call: TRBJ2-3
cdr3_nt: TGCAGTGCTAGAGACCCTGGACTAGCGGGCGGCACAGATACGCAGTATTTT
cdr3_aa: CSARDPGLAGGTDTQYF

clone_size: many
d_call: .
cdr3_length: 13
v_call: TRBV6-2/TRBV6-3
j_call: TRBJ2-2
cdr3_nt: TGTGCCAGCCTCCTCCCGGTGGCCGGGGAGCTGTTTTTT
cdr3_aa: CASLLPVAGELFF

clone_size: .
d_call: TRBD2
cdr3_length: 21
v_call: TRBV29-1
j_call: TRBJ2-3
cdr3_nt: TGCAGCGTTGAACGCCCGCCCGGAGCGGGAGGGCCCCGCACGGACACAGATACGCAGTATTTT
cdr3_aa: CSVERPPGAGGPRTDTDTQYF

clone_size: .
d_call: TRBD2
cdr3_length: 18
v_call: TRBV20-1
j_call: TRBJ2-3
cdr3_nt: TGCAGTGCTAGAGCGTATGGCGGGGGGGCCACTAGCACAGATACGCAGTATTTT
cdr3_aa: CSARAYGGGATSTDTQYF